A selection of T cell receptor beta chains follows, all from one sample in a study of Ad26.COV2.S vaccination and SARS-CoV-2 variants. Repertoires were generated with immunoSEQ multiplex PCR, while TCRdb's copy carries only in-frame clones and drops some. The sample includes about 140,000 clones, 86% seen only once; the top ten take approximately 5%. The sample in question was peripheral blood, obtained after recovery from COVID-19. The receptors stem from a human donor who had recovered from COVID-19. Each CDR3 is given with its conserved first and last residue. The D gene is left open where the match is weak. Rows may omit the clone size; those that give it use once, few, many or a size class.

13	.	TRBV7-9	TRBJ1-1	.	CASTQPPNTEAFF	TGTGCCAGCACGCAACCCCCTAACACTGAAGCTTTCTTT
13	.	TRBV7-2	TRBJ1-6	.	CASSMAGISPLHF	TGTGCCAGCAGCATGGCAGGGATTTCACCCCTCCACTTT
11	.	TRBV20-1	TRBJ1-2	.	CSGVVDYGYTF	TGCAGTGGAGTGGTAGACTATGGCTACACCTTC
13	TRBD2	TRBV29-1	TRBJ2-1	.	CSVVGLAGNEQFF	TGCAGCGTTGTCGGGCTAGCGGGAAATGAGCAGTTCTTC
16	.	TRBV7-9	TRBJ2-7	once	CASSPSSDPPGYEQYF	TGTGCCAGCAGCCCTAGTTCGGATCCGCCGGGATACGAGCAGTACTTC
16	TRBD1	TRBV28	TRBJ1-5	.	CASSLYGRGLNQPQHF	TGTGCCAGCAGTTTATATGGCAGGGGGCTGAATCAGCCCCAGCATTTT
11	.	TRBV20-1	TRBJ2-1	.	CSASRTALEFF	TGCAGTGCTAGTCGGACAGCTTTAGAATTCTTC
11	.	TRBV18	TRBJ2-5	.	CASSPEETQYF	TGTGCCAGCTCACCTGAAGAGACCCAGTACTTC
13	.	TRBV24-1	TRBJ1-2	.	CATSAGGGYRYTF	TGTGCCACCAGTGCGGGAGGGGGGTATCGCTACACCTTC
16	.	TRBV28	TRBJ1-3	few	CASGEGSLISGNTIYF	TGTGCCAGCGGGGAGGGGAGTCTCATCTCTGGAAACACCATATATTTT
15	.	TRBV4-1	TRBJ1-1	.	CASSPPGRVNAEAFF	TGCGCCAGCAGCCCCCCCGGCAGGGTGAACGCTGAAGCTTTCTTT
15	TRBD1	TRBV7-9	TRBJ1-5	.	CASSPDRGGNQPQHF	TGTGCCAGCAGTCCGGACAGGGGAGGCAATCAGCCCCAGCATTTT
14	.	TRBV30	TRBJ1-5	.	CAWSVMGFYQPQHF	TGTGCCTGGAGTGTTATGGGGTTCTATCAGCCCCAGCATTTT
14	.	TRBV28	TRBJ1-5	.	CASSAGGRWQPQHF	TGTGCCAGCAGTGCCGGCGGCAGGTGGCAGCCCCAGCATTTT
13	.	TRBV6-2/TRBV6-3	TRBJ1-5	.	CASSYTQGQPQHF	TGTGCCAGCAGTTACACCCAGGGTCAGCCCCAGCATTTT
14	.	TRBV7-2	TRBJ1-5	.	CASSLAHSNQPQHF	TGTGCCAGCAGCCTCGCTCATAGCAATCAGCCCCAGCATTTT
16	.	TRBV4-1	TRBJ2-2	.	CASSPSGQRNTGELFF	TGCGCCAGCAGCCCCTCCGGACAGAGGAACACCGGGGAGCTGTTTTTT
12	.	TRBV3-1/TRBV3-2	TRBJ1-2	.	CASSQAIAGYTF	TGTGCCAGCAGCCAAGCGATCGCGGGCTACACCTTC
13	.	TRBV27	TRBJ1-5	.	CASSFGQAQPQHF	TGTGCCAGCAGTTTTGGGCAGGCACAGCCCCAGCATTTT
15	.	TRBV6-5	TRBJ1-3	.	CASTRGEGAGNTIYF	TGTGCCAGCACCCGGGGAGAAGGTGCTGGAAACACCATATATTTT
14	TRBD1	TRBV19	TRBJ1-5	.	CASSPGTANQPQHF	TGTGCCAGTAGTCCAGGGACAGCCAATCAGCCCCAGCATTTT
15	.	TRBV11-2	TRBJ2-7	.	CASSLAVSSSYEQYF	TGTGCCAGCAGCTTAGCCGTATCAAGCTCCTACGAGCAGTACTTC
13	.	TRBV7-9	TRBJ1-2	.	CASSLNLGYGYTF	TGTGCCAGCAGCTTAAATTTGGGCTATGGCTACACCTTC
16	.	TRBV3-1/TRBV3-2	TRBJ2-3	.	CASSQDSRASTDTQYF	TGTGCCAGCAGCCAAGATTCCAGGGCTAGCACAGATACGCAGTATTTT
16	.	TRBV4-2	TRBJ2-7	.	CASSPLAGDTSYEQYF	TGTGCCAGCAGCCCCCTCGCCGGGGACACCTCCTACGAGCAGTACTTC
17	TRBD2	TRBV7-2	TRBJ2-3	.	CASSLSTAGASTDTQYF	TGTGCCAGCAGCCTCTCCACAGCGGGGGCTAGCACAGATACGCAGTATTTT
14	TRBD1	TRBV3-1/TRBV3-2	TRBJ2-7	.	CASSITGGAYEQYF	TGTGCCAGCAGCATAACAGGGGGTGCCTACGAGCAGTACTTC
15	.	TRBV4-3	TRBJ1-2	.	CASSQERVRSYGYTF	TGCGCCAGCAGCCAAGAGAGGGTCCGCAGCTATGGCTACACCTTC
13	.	TRBV18	TRBJ1-1	.	CASSPRELTEAFF	TGTGCCAGCTCACCACGCGAGTTGACAGAAGCTTTCTTT
13	.	TRBV18	TRBJ2-2	.	CASSPGNTGELFF	TGTGCCAGCTCACCAGGGAACACCGGGGAGCTGTTTTTT
15	TRBD1	TRBV11-2	TRBJ1-2	.	CASSPNRGPGYGYTF	TGTGCCAGCAGCCCAAACAGGGGGCCGGGCTATGGCTACACCTTC
15	.	TRBV18	TRBJ1-3	.	CASSLSGLSGNTIYF	TGTGCCAGCTCCTTATCGGGCCTCTCTGGAAACACCATATATTTT
14	TRBD1	TRBV2	TRBJ2-1	.	CASPARDRENEQFF	TGTGCCAGCCCCGCCAGGGACAGGGAAAATGAGCAGTTCTTC
13	.	TRBV4-3	TRBJ1-5	.	CASSQDRNQPQHF	TGCGCCAGCAGCCAAGATCGAAATCAGCCCCAGCATTTT
16	.	TRBV3-1/TRBV3-2	TRBJ2-2	.	CASSQGVVTQAGELFF	TGTGCCAGCAGCCAAGGAGTGGTCACGCAAGCCGGGGAGCTGTTTTTT
12	.	TRBV12-3/TRBV12-4	TRBJ2-7	.	CASRGGTYEQYF	TGTGCCAGCAGAGGTGGCACCTACGAGCAGTACTTC
17	.	TRBV11-3	TRBJ2-2	once	CASSLIFVTGQVGELFF	TGTGCCAGCAGCTTAATTTTTGTTACAGGGCAGGTCGGGGAGCTGTTTTTT
14	.	TRBV9	TRBJ1-2	.	CASTPSGGNYGYTF	TGTGCCAGCACCCCATCGGGCGGGAACTATGGCTACACCTTC
12	.	TRBV27	TRBJ1-1	.	CASSFRSGRAFF	TGTGCCAGCAGTTTCAGGTCGGGTCGTGCTTTCTTT
14	TRBD1	TRBV28	TRBJ1-5	.	CASRTGQTNQPQHF	TGTGCCAGCAGAACGGGACAGACTAATCAGCCCCAGCATTTT
16	.	TRBV7-2	TRBJ2-7	.	CASSLAYGDKFYEQYF	TGTGCCAGCAGCTTAGCGTACGGGGACAAGTTCTACGAGCAGTACTTC
15	.	TRBV7-8	TRBJ2-1	.	CASSFVLASYNEQFF	TGTGCCAGCAGCTTTGTACTAGCATCCTACAATGAGCAGTTCTTC
14	TRBD1	TRBV28	TRBJ1-2	.	CASSSGQGWEGYTF	TGTGCCAGCAGTTCAGGACAGGGTTGGGAAGGCTACACCTTC
15	.	TRBV6-5	TRBJ2-4	.	CASSSPGGSKNIQYF	TGTGCCAGCAGTTCCCCCGGGGGCAGCAAAAACATTCAGTACTTC
16	.	TRBV27	TRBJ2-1	.	CASSTRTVNAYNEQFF	TGTGCCAGCAGTACCCGGACAGTTAATGCCTACAATGAGCAGTTCTTC
13	.	TRBV7-2	TRBJ2-1	.	CASSLYGENEQFF	TGTGCCAGCAGCTTATATGGGGAGAATGAGCAGTTCTTC
15	.	TRBV4-3	TRBJ2-3	.	CASSQVYLAKDTQYF	TGCGCCAGCAGCCAAGTTTACCTAGCGAAAGATACGCAGTATTTT
13	.	TRBV18	TRBJ1-2	.	CASSHGGNYGYTF	TGTGCCAGCTCACACGGTGGAAACTATGGCTACACCTTC
14	.	TRBV28	TRBJ1-3	.	CASLTQRGGNTIYF	TGTGCCTCCCTCACTCAGCGGGGTGGAAACACCATATATTTT
15	.	TRBV6-5	TRBJ1-2	.	CATLKGGGSPGGYTF	TGTGCCACTCTAAAGGGCGGAGGCAGCCCGGGGGGCTACACCTTC
15	.	TRBV5-6	TRBJ1-2	.	CASSLIGRETYGYTF	TGTGCCAGCAGCTTAATTGGCAGGGAAACATATGGCTACACCTTC
13	.	TRBV5-1	TRBJ1-1	few	CASSLVPNTEAFF	TGCGCCAGCAGCTTGGTCCCCAACACTGAAGCTTTCTTT